This entry describes one T cell receptor beta chain. The target antigen is unknown. These data are taken from a study of cytomegalovirus exposure and HLA in healthy donors. The wider study: One earlier analysis, a look at 150 million to 200 million T cells, found around 110 million unique TCR beta sequences. Study conclusions and caveats: Sequencing depth across donors, presence/absence analyses assumed, was roughly uniform. In vitro work confirmed that a few CMV-associated chains recognize CMV antigens. Analysis was performed later, and it showed HLA-associated TCR beta chains to be more clonally expanded than equally common others.

The J segment lost 1 base and the V segment lost 3 bases, leaving 4 bases of the junction unmatched. The germline V gene has CDR1 SGHNT and CDR2 YENEEA. This CDR3 has 15 amino acids. In the PCR, 60 Vbeta and 13 Jbeta primers were used. This table comes from immunoSEQ multiplex PCR, and its TCRdb copy is limited to in-frame clones, with some not included. Of 150,000 to 200,000 clones listed, about 75% are singletons. The chain is built from TRBV11-3 and TRBJ1-1; 8 bases align to TRBD1. This clonotype originated in a female donor in good health and CMV-seronegative. What was sequenced was PBMCs. In DNA form, the CDR3 reads TGTGCCAGCAGCTTCGGACAGGGTGGGAACACTGAAGCTTTCTTT. Amino acid sequence: CASSFGQGGNTEAFF.